One T cell receptor beta chain is described in this entry. Antigen unknown. The data were taken from a study of shared clonotypes between healthy human individuals. Findings and limits, study-wide: Blood was the sole source, and tissue repertoires probably differ. Several donors showed sharing of roughly 5% of naive CD4 clonotypes. Non-shared clonotypes had lower generation probabilities than those shared by all four donors.

The donor population consisted of healthy HIV-negative adults with no recent acute infections or vaccinations. The assay was immunoSEQ multiplex PCR, and TCRdb's table has in-frame clones only and misses some. The sample has 150,000 to 200,000 clones, approximately 60% seen once; the top ten hold about 10%. There are 11 residues in the CDR3. The V end was cut by 7 bases, the J end by 7 bases, with 13 bases between. Germline V gene sequence: CDR1 SQVTM, CDR2 ANQGSEA. Sample: memory CD4+ T cells sorted from blood. The subset here: CD45RA-negative fraction. The V gene is TRBV29-1, the J gene TRBJ1-2; tentatively, D is TRBD1 (6 bases). The clonotype was recovered from a young man in good health. CDR3 sequence: CSGTVTGGYTF. CDR3 in DNA: TGCAGCGGGACAGTCACAGGTGGCTACACCTTC. Full variable domain (remainder filled in from reference TRBV29-1 and TRBJ1-2): SAVISQKPSRDICQRGTSLTIQCQVDSQVTMMFWYRQQPGQSLTLIATANQGSEATYESGFVIDKFPISRPNLTFSTLTVSNMSPEDSSIYLCSGTVTGGYTFGSGTRLTVV.